The T cell receptor beta chain described here comes from a study of cytomegalovirus exposure and HLA in healthy donors. As for the study in general: Within the Caucasian-associated ancestry cluster were more than 75% of the approximately 400 genotyped donors.

Both 60 Vbeta primers and 13 Jbeta primers went into the PCR. Here immunoSEQ multiplex PCR was the method, and the copy in TCRdb shows in-frame clones only, minus some. Altogether over 130,000 clones are present, around 75% being singletons, with the ten largest covering 1.2%. This CDR3 is 12 amino acids long. From germline, CDR1 is LNHDA and CDR2 SQIVND (reference sequence). The V and J ends lost 3 bases and 9 bases respectively, with 11 bases between them. Nominally healthy donors provided the samples, though records likely missed some immune exposures. The receptor was derived from a female donor in good health and CMV-seronegative. Sequences were obtained from PBMCs. The chain couples TRBV19 to TRBJ1-1, with TRBD1 as a possible D gene (6 bases). CDR3 loop: CASSIAGQKAFF. DNA for the CDR3: TGTGCCAGTAGTATCGCCGGACAGAAAGCTTTCTTT.